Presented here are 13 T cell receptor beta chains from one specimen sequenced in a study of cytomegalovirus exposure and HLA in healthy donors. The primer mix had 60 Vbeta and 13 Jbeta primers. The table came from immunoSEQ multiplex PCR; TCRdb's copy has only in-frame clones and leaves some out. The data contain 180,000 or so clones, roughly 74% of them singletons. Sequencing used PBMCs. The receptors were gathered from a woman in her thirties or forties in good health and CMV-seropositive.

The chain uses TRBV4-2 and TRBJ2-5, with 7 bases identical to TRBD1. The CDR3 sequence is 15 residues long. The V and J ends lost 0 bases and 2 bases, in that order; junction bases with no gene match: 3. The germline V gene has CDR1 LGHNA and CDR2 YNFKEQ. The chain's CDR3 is CASSQDSGQQETQYF. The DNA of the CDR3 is TGTGCCAGCAGCCAAGATTCGGGACAGCAAGAGACCCAGTACTTC.

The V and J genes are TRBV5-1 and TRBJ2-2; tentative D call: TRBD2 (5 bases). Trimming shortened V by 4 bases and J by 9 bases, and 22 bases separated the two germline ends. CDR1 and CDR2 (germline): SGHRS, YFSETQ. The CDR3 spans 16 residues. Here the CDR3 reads CASSVPGNLVFRELFF. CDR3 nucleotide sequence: TGCGCCAGCAGCGTCCCCGGGAACTTAGTTTTTAGGGAGCTGTTTTTT.

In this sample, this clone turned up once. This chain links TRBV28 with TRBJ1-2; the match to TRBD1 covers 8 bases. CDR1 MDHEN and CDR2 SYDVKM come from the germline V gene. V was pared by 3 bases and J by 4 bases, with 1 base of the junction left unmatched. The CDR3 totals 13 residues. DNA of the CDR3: TGTGCCAGCAGTTTGGGACAGGTCTATGGCTACACCTTC. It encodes CASSLGQVYGYTF.

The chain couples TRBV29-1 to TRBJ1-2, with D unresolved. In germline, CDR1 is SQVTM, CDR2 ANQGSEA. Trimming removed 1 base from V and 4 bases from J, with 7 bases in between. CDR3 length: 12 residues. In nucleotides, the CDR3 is TGCAGCGTTGAAGGGCAGTCCTATGGCTACACCTTC. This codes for CSVEGQSYGYTF.

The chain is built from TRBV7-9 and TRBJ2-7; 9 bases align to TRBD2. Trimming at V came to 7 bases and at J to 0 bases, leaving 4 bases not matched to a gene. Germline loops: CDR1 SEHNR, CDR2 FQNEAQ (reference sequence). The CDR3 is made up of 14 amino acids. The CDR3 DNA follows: TGTGCCAGCATTCGGACTAGCGACTCCTACGAGCAGTACTTC. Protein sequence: CASIRTSDSYEQYF.

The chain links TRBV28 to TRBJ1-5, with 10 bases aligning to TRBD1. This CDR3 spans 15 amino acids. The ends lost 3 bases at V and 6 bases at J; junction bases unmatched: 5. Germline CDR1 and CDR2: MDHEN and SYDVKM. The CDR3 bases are TGTGCCAGCAGTTTGTCTGGGACAGGGGTTCAGCCCCAGCATTTT. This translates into CASSLSGTGVQPQHF.

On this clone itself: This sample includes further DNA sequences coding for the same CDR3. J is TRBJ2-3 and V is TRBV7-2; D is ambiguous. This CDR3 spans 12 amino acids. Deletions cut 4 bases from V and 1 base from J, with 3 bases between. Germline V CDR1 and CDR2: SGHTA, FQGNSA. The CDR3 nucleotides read TGTGCCAGCAGCTCGGGCACAGATACGCAGTATTTT. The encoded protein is CASSSGTDTQYF.

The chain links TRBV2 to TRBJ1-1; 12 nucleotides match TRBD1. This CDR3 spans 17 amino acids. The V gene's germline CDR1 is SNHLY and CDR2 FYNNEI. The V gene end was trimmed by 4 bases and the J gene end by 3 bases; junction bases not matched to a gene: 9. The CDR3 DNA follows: TGTGCCAGCAGTGGACCGGGACAGGGGGCGCGGGACACTGAAGCTTTCTTT. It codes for CASSGPGQGARDTEAFF.

The CDR3 DNA reads as TGTGCCAGTAGTATCAACAGGGGCTACGAGCAGTACTTC. Translating it yields CASSINRGYEQYF. The J gene is TRBJ2-7, the V gene TRBV19, with 7 positions matching TRBD1. Germline CDR1 and CDR2: LNHDA and SQIVND (reference sequence). The CDR3 extends over 13 amino acids. The ends lost 3 bases at V and 3 bases at J; junction bases unmatched: 2.

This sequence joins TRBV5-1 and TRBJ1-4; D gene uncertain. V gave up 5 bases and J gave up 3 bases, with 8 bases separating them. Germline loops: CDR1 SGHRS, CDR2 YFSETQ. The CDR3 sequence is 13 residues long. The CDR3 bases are TGCGCCAGCAGTTGGAGTTCTAATGAAAAACTGTTTTTT. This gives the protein CASSWSSNEKLFF.

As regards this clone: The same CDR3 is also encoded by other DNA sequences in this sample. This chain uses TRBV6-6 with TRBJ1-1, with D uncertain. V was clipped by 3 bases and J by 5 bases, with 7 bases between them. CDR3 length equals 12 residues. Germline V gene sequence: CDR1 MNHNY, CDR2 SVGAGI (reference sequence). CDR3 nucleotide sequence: TGTGCCAGCAGTTATGGCAGGACTGAAGCTTTCTTT. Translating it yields CASSYGRTEAFF.

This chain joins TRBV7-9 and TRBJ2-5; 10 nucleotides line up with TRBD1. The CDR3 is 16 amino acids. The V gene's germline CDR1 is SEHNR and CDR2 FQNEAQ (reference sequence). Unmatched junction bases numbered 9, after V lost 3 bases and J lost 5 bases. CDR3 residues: CASSFRLTGGRETQYF. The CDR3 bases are TGTGCCAGCAGCTTTAGATTGACAGGGGGCAGGGAGACCCAGTACTTC. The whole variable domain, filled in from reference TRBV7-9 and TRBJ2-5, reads DTGVSQNPRHKITKRGQNVTFRCDPISEHNRLYWYRQTLGQGPEFLTYFQNEAQLEKSRLLSDRFSAERPKGSFSTLEIQRTEQGDSAMYLCASSFRLTGGRETQYFGPGTRLLVL.

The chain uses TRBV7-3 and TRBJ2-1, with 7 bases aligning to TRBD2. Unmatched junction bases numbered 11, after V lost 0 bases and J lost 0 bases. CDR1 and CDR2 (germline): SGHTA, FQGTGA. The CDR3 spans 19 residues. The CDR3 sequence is CASSLTAASGLSSYNEQFF. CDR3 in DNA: TGTGCCAGCAGCTTAACGGCGGCTAGCGGTCTAAGCTCCTACAATGAGCAGTTCTTC.